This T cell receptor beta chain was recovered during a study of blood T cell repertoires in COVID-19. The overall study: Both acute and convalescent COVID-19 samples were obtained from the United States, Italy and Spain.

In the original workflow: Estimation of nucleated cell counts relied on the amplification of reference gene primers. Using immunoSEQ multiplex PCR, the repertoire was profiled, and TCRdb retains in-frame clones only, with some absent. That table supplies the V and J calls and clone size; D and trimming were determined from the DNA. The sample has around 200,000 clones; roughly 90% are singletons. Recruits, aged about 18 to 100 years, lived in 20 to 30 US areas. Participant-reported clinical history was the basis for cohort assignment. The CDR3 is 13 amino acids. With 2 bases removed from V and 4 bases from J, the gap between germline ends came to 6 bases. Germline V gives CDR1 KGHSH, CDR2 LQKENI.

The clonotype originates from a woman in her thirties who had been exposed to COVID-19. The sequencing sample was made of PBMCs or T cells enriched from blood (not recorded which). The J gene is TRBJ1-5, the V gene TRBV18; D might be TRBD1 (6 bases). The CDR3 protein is CASSPDRNQPQHF. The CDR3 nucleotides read TGTGCCAGCTCACCAGACAGGAATCAGCCCCAGCATTTT.